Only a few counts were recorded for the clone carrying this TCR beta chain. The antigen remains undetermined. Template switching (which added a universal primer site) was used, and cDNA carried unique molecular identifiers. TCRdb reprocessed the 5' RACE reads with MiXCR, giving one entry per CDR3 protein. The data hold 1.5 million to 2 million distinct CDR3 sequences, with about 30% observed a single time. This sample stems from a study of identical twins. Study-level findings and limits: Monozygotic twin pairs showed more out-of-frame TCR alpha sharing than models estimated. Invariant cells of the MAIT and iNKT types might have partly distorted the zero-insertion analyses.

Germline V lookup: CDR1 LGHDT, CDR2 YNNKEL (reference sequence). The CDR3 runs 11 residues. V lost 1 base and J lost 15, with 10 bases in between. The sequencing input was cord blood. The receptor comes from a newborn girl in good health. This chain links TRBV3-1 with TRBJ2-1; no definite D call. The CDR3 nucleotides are TGTGCCAGCAGCCAAGTGGGTTTGAGGTTCTTC. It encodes CASSQVGLRFF.